The 13 T cell receptor beta chains below were found in one sample sequenced in a study of CD8 T cells in ankylosing spondylitis. MiXCR was run by TCRdb on the 5' RACE reads, yielding one entry per CDR3 protein. The sample records 750,000 to 850,000 distinct CDR3 sequences, 10% to 15% being singletons. Their antigens are not known. Study results and caveats: Blood from ankylosing spondylitis patients appeared to carry a characteristic roughly eight-variant TCR beta motif.

Sequenced sample: blood, either unsorted or a sorted T cell fraction (not recorded which). The receptors stem from a male donor with ankylosing spondylitis.

This clonotype was seen only a few times. J is TRBJ2-4 and V is TRBV7-2; D not resolved. The CDR3 is 14 amino acids. Trimming took off 1 base at V and 6 bases at J, with 10 bases between the two ends. CDR1 SGHTA and CDR2 FQGNSA come from the germline V gene. CDR3 nucleotide sequence: TGTGCCAGCAGCTTAGTTACTGGAATAAACATTCAGTACTTC. Protein sequence: CASSLVTGINIQYF.

The V gene is TRBV12-3 or TRBV12-4, the J gene TRBJ2-3; D may be TRBD2 (5 bases). CDR3 length: 15 residues. The V end lost 7 bases, the J end lost 1 base, and 15 bases lay between the germline ends. This CDR3 is CASTLGLAGTDTQYF. CDR3 bases: TGTGCCAGCACCCTCGGGCTAGCCGGCACAGATACGCAGTATTTT.

In this sample, this clonotype turned up a few times. The chain links TRBV12-3 or TRBV12-4 to TRBJ1-5, with 9 bases that match TRBD1. This CDR3 has 15 amino acids. The J segment lost 6 bases and the V segment lost 7 bases, leaving 10 bases of the junction unmatched. Here the CDR3 reads CASTIGPGQGQPQHF. The CDR3 coding sequence is TGTGCCAGCACCATTGGTCCGGGACAGGGTCAGCCCCAGCATTTT.

The chain links TRBV25-1 to TRBJ1-2, with D possibly matching TRBD1 (5 bases). V shed 5 bases and J shed 3 bases, with 13 bases lying between them. Germline V gives CDR1 MGHDK, CDR2 SYGVNS. This CDR3 is built from 14 residues. The CDR3 DNA is TGTGCCAGCAGTATAGGGCAGGGCTACTATGGCTACACCTTC. Its translation: CASSIGQGYYGYTF.

This clonotype has a handful of counts. V and J are TRBV20-1 and TRBJ1-2; no firm D call. V was shortened by 6 bases and J by 2 bases, with 10 bases between the two germline ends. Germline loops: CDR1 DFQATT, CDR2 SNEGSKA (reference sequence). The CDR3 loop spans 12 amino acids. The CDR3 DNA is TGCAGTGCCACTTCTAGCAACTATGGCTACACCTTC. Translating gives CSATSSNYGYTF.

The chain recombines TRBV11-1 with TRBJ2-1; D tentatively fits TRBD1 or TRBD2 (6 bases each). Germline V lookup: CDR1 SGHAT, CDR2 FQDESV (reference sequence). V was clipped by 7 bases and J by 8 bases, with 18 bases between them. The CDR3 length is 14 residues. This CDR3 reads CASTKVEGGDEQFF. As DNA, the CDR3 is TGTGCCAGCACCAAGGTAGAGGGGGGCGATGAGCAGTTCTTC.

This clonotype was picked up many times. The chain couples TRBV4-2 to TRBJ1-1; D perhaps matches TRBD1 (5 bases). This CDR3 has 15 residues. Trimming pared 3 bases from V and 1 base from J, leaving 12 bases between. The germline V gene has CDR1 LGHNA and CDR2 YNFKEQ. The CDR3 region has the DNA TGTGCCAGCAGCCAGACTGGACAACGGAACACTGAAGCTTTCTTT. Translated, it gives CASSQTGQRNTEAFF.

The sample holds a few counts of this clonotype. The V and J genes are TRBV20-1 and TRBJ2-7; D is uncertain. Trimming stripped 6 bases from V and 1 base from J, with 13 bases between. The CDR3 runs to 13 residues. Per germline, CDR1 DFQATT and CDR2 SNEGSKA (reference sequence). This CDR3 is CSARRWSSYEQYF. The CDR3 DNA follows: TGCAGTGCGAGGCGGTGGAGTTCCTACGAGCAGTACTTC.

This clonotype appeared a few times. This chain links TRBV6-5 with TRBJ1-3, with a possible D match to TRBD1 (6 bases). Trimming shortened V by 6 bases and J by 7 bases, and 7 bases separated the two germline ends. CDR3 length equals 11 residues. The germline CDR1 and CDR2 sequences are MNHEY and SVGAGI. Written as DNA, the CDR3 is TGTGCCAGCAGGCAGGGGAACACCATATATTTT. Translation: CASRQGNTIYF.

The chain joins TRBV11-2 to TRBJ2-2; D gene ambiguous. The CDR3 totals 14 residues. V lost 4 bases and J 6 bases, leaving 12 bases between the germline ends. Germline-derived CDR1 and CDR2 are SGHAT and FQNNGV. The chain's CDR3 is CASSSRPEAGELFF. CDR3 bases: TGTGCCAGCAGCTCGCGCCCCGAGGCCGGGGAGCTGTTTTTT.

There are a few counts of this clonotype. This chain links TRBV5-4 with TRBJ2-7, with D uncertain. V was cut by 2 bases and J by 5 bases, with 11 bases left in between. The CDR3 covers 13 residues. CDR1 and CDR2 (germline): SGHNT, YYREEE (reference sequence). In DNA form, the CDR3 reads TGTGCCAGCAGCTTTTATGCGGCTGACGAGCAGTACTTC. It encodes CASSFYAADEQYF.

This clonotype came up a few times. J is TRBJ2-2 and V is TRBV4-3, with 7 positions matching TRBD2. The trim removed 1 base at V and 6 bases at J, leaving 14 bases unmatched. CDR1 is LGHNA, CDR2 YSLEER, per germline. This CDR3 comprises 18 residues. As DNA, the CDR3 is TGCGCCAGCAGCCAAGCGGGAGGAGCTCGTTATTGGGCCGGGGAGCTGTTTTTT. This gives the protein CASSQAGGARYWAGELFF.

This clonotype was counted ten times or more. This chain links TRBV25-1 with TRBJ2-1; 8 positions agree with TRBD1. J lost 10 bases, V lost 6 bases, and 8 bases had no gene match. Germline V CDR1 and CDR2: MGHDK, SYGVNS. The CDR3 sequence is 13 residues long. CDR3 in DNA: TGTGCCAGCAGGACAGGGGAAATTAGGGAGCAGTTCTTC. Translation gives CASRTGEIREQFF. The full variable domain, its missing parts supplied by reference TRBV25-1 and TRBJ2-1, is EADIYQTPRYLVIGTGKKITLECSQTMGHDKMYWYQQDPGMELHLIHYSYGVNSTEKGDLSSESTVSRIRTEHFPLTLESARPSHTSQYLCASRTGEIREQFFGPGTRLTVL.